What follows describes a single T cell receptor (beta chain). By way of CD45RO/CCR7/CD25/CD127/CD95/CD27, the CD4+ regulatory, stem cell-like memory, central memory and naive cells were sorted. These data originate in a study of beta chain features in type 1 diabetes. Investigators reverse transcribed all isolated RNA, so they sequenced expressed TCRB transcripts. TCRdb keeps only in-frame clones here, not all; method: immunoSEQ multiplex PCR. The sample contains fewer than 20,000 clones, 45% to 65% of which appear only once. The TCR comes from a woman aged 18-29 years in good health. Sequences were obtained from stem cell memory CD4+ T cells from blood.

CDR3 protein: CASSTRLAGVETQYF. As DNA, the CDR3 is TGTGCCAGTAGTACCAGACTAGCGGGGGTGGAGACCCAGTACTTC. The chain combines TRBV19 with TRBJ2-5; 12 bases fit TRBD2. The germline V gene has CDR1 LNHDA and CDR2 SQIVND (reference sequence). CDR3 size: 15 residues. Losses at the gene ends were 4 bases for V and 5 bases for J; bases not matched to a gene: 5.